This T cell receptor beta chain is drawn from a study of STAT5B mutations in CD4+ large granular lymphocyte leukemia. V was cut by 6 bases and J by 7 bases, with 10 bases left in between. The length of the CDR3 is 13 residues. In germline, CDR1 is LNHDA, CDR2 SQIVND (reference sequence). In its sample, this clone was seen once. The data were produced by immunoSEQ multiplex PCR, yet TCRdb's version contains in-frame clones alone and is incomplete. The table includes about 30,000 clones, more than 65% detected once. The rearrangement uses TRBV19 and TRBJ1-6; D is possibly TRBD1 (5 bases). The TCR was taken from a human donor in good health. The sample consisted of CD4+ T cells from blood buffy coats. CDR3: CASSGHLNSPLHF. In DNA form, the CDR3 reads TGTGCCAGTAGCGGACATCTGAATTCACCCCTCCACTTT.